This entry lists 11 T cell receptor beta chains sequenced from one sample in a study of cytomegalovirus exposure and HLA in healthy donors. The PCR had 60 Vbeta and 13 Jbeta primers. This table comes from immunoSEQ multiplex PCR, and its TCRdb copy is limited to in-frame clones, with some not included. The sample shows approximately 190,000 clones, more than 80% of them seen only once. Sequenced material: PBMCs. Receptors originate from a woman aged 45-60 years in good health and CMV-seropositive.

The chain uses TRBV6-1 and TRBJ2-3; 7 bases are shared with TRBD1. Germline V gene sequence: CDR1 MNHNS, CDR2 SASEGT. CDR3 length equals 11 residues. With 8 bases clipped from V and 10 bases from J, the junction kept 6 bases outside the gene matches. CDR3 in amino acids: CASRGQKAQYF. Written as DNA, the CDR3 is TGTGCCAGCCGGGGACAGAAGGCGCAGTATTTT.

DNA for the CDR3: TGTGCCAGCAGCCCAAGCTCAGGGGCCCCTGTTCAGCCCCAGCATTTT. It yields the protein CASSPSSGAPVQPQHF. The chain carries TRBV27 and TRBJ1-5; D perhaps matches TRBD1 (6 bases). V lost 6 bases and J 6 bases, leaving 21 bases between the germline ends. Germline loops: CDR1 MNHEY, CDR2 SMNVEV (reference sequence). The CDR3 loop spans 16 amino acids.

The chain carries TRBV6-5 and TRBJ2-3; tentatively, D is TRBD2 (6 bases). Germline values: CDR1 MNHEY, CDR2 SVGAGI. The CDR3 extends over 15 amino acids. Trimming shortened V by 6 bases and J by 1 base, and 14 bases separated the two germline ends. For the CDR3, the DNA is TGTGCCAGCAGGAAACTGACGGGGGGCACAGATACGCAGTATTTT. As protein: CASRKLTGGTDTQYF.

This clone was seen only once. The rearrangement uses TRBV7-2 and TRBJ1-1, with D uncertain. Germline V gives CDR1 SGHTA, CDR2 FQGNSA. The CDR3 contains 14 residues. V gave up 1 base and J gave up 1 base, with 7 bases separating them. The CDR3 loop is CASSLDGKNTEAFF. CDR3 nucleotide sequence: TGTGCCAGCAGCTTAGACGGGAAGAACACTGAAGCTTTCTTT. Using reference TRBV7-2 and TRBJ1-1 for the parts outside the CDR3, the full variable domain is GAGVSQSPSNKVTEKGKDVELRCDPISGHTALYWYRQSLGQGLEFLIYFQGNSAPDKSGLPSDRFSAERTGGSVSTLTIQRTQQEDSAVYLCASSLDGKNTEAFFGQGTRLTVV.

The chain uses TRBV2 and TRBJ2-5, with TRBD2 identical over 8 bases. CDR1 and CDR2 from the germline V gene are SNHLY and FYNNEI. J gave up 6 bases and V 6 bases, and 15 bases lay outside the gene matches. The CDR3 is 16 amino acids. CDR3: CASSGGASRAMQTQYF. In nucleotides, the CDR3 is TGTGCCAGCAGCGGGGGGGCCTCGCGGGCTATGCAGACCCAGTACTTC.

The chain couples TRBV28 to TRBJ2-1; D gene uncertain. The V end was cut by 2 bases, the J end by 6 bases, with 5 bases between. This CDR3 comprises 12 residues. Germline V gives CDR1 MDHEN, CDR2 SYDVKM. The CDR3 loop reads CASSLIGNEQFF. The DNA of the CDR3 is TGTGCCAGCAGTTTAATCGGCAATGAGCAGTTCTTC.

This chain uses TRBV25-1 with TRBJ2-5; unclear D gene. Trimming pared 9 bases from V and 3 bases from J, leaving 14 bases between. The CDR3 has 13 residues. CDR1 is MGHDK, CDR2 SYGVNS, per germline. CDR3: CARTFLGEETQYF. The CDR3 DNA reads as TGTGCCAGGACTTTTTTGGGTGAAGAGACCCAGTACTTC.

This sequence joins TRBV10-3 and TRBJ2-3, with TRBD1 identical over 7 bases. The germline V gene has CDR1 ENHRY and CDR2 SYGVKD. This CDR3 comprises 13 residues. J gave up 5 bases and V 9 bases, and 8 bases lay outside the gene matches. The CDR3 DNA reads as TGTGCCATTAAGGGGGCGCAGTTAGATACGCAGTATTTT. Residues: CAIKGAQLDTQYF.

This clone appeared a few times. The V and J genes are TRBV7-5 and TRBJ1-4. TRBV7-5 is shown as a pseudogene. This CDR3 has 13 amino acids. The CDR3 reads CARNKSYSEKLFF. The CDR3 region has the DNA TGTGCCAGAAATAAGAGCTATAGTGAAAAACTGTTTTTT.

This chain connects TRBV28 to TRBJ2-7, with 8 bases fitting TRBD1. This CDR3 spans 15 amino acids. V trimming: 2 bases; J trimming: 1 base; junction bases outside the gene matches: 4. CDR1 and CDR2 from the germline V gene are MDHEN and SYDVKM. CDR3 loop: CASSLRTGRSYEQYF. The CDR3 DNA reads as TGTGCCAGCAGTTTAAGGACAGGGAGATCCTACGAGCAGTACTTC. The full variable domain, its missing parts supplied by reference TRBV28 and TRBJ2-7, is DVKVTQSSRYLVKRTGEKVFLECVQDMDHENMFWYRQDPGLGLRLIYFSYDVKMKEKGDIPEGYSVSREKKERFSLILESASTNQTSMYLCASSLRTGRSYEQYFGPGTRLTVT.

The rearrangement joins TRBV6-6 to TRBJ2-5; TRBD2 agrees at 7 bases. The J call is doubtful: the DNA matches TRBJ2-7 better. Germline CDR1 reads MNHNY; CDR2 reads SVGAGI (reference sequence). This CDR3 has 16 amino acids. The CDR3: CASSYSSGESSYEQYF. Here the CDR3 DNA reads TGTGCCAGCAGTTACTCGAGCGGGGAAAGCTCCTACGAGCAGTACTTC.